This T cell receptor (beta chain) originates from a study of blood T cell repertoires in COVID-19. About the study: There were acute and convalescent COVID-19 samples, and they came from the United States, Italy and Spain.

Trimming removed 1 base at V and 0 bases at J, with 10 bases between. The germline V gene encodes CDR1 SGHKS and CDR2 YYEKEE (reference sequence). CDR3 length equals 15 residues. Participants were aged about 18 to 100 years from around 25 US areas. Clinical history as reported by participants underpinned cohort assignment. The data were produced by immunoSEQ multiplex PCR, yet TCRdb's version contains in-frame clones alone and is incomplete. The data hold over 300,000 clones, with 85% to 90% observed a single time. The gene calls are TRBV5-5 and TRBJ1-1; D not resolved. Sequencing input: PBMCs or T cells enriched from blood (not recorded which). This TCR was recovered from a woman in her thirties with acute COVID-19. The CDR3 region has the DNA TGTGCCAGCAGCTTGACTGCATCCATGAACACTGAAGCTTTCTTT. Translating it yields CASSLTASMNTEAFF.